This TCR beta chain was sequenced in a study of blood T cell repertoires in COVID-19. Study context: COVID-19 samples from acute and convalescent phases originated in the United States, Italy and Spain. The cDNA or gDNA used as material had been derived from T cells, B-cell-depleted T cells, or PBMCs.

The trim removed 4 bases at V and 0 bases at J, leaving 5 bases unmatched. The CDR3 totals 17 residues. Germline values: CDR1 MDHEN, CDR2 SYDVKM. As originally analysed: Reference gene primers were amplified, and this amplification served to estimate nucleated cell counts. Clones were read by immunoSEQ multiplex PCR, and TCRdb kept only the in-frame ones, dropping some. V and J calls and clone size are as listed in that table; D and trimming were resolved from the DNA. The sample has some 120,000 clones; over 70% are singletons. Sequencing was performed on peripheral blood. This chain uses TRBV28 with TRBJ2-6, with 8 bases matching TRBD1. The sequence was obtained from a man aged 80 or over with acute or convalescent COVID-19. CDR3 sequence: CASSSTTGASGANVLTF. In DNA form, the CDR3 reads TGTGCCAGCAGTTCAACGACAGGGGCCTCTGGGGCCAACGTCCTGACTTTC.